These 15 T cell receptor beta chains share one sample of origin, sequenced in a study of blood T cell repertoires in COVID-19. Sequencing used immunoSEQ multiplex PCR; TCRdb keeps in-frame clones, though not all of them. This sample has around 300,000 clones, with around 90% found just once. Sequencing was done on a sample of peripheral blood. The source is a man aged 50-60 years with acute or convalescent COVID-19.

The gene calls are TRBV4-1 and TRBJ2-7; 10 nucleotides line up with TRBD1. Germline V gene data show CDR1 as MGHRA and CDR2 as YSYEKL. The V and J ends lost 1 base and 3 bases, in that order; junction bases with no gene match: 9. The CDR3 is 17 amino acids. The CDR3 DNA sequence: TGCGCCAGCAGCCAAGGCGCGCCGGGACAGGGGTTCTACGAGCAGTACTTC. This codes for CASSQGAPGQGFYEQYF.

J is TRBJ1-2 and V is TRBV15; D is undetermined. Germline V lookup: CDR1 LNHNV, CDR2 YYDKDF (reference sequence). CDR3 length: 14 residues. V was cut by 0 bases and J by 2 bases, with 7 bases left in between. CDR3 DNA sequence: TGTGCCACCAGCAGAGATCAGGCGAACTATGGCTACACCTTC. Its protein is CATSRDQANYGYTF.

The chain is built from TRBV5-1 and TRBJ1-3; D not certain. The CDR3 covers 15 residues. V was clipped by 0 bases and J by 2 bases, with 9 bases between them. The germline gives CDR1 SGHRS, CDR2 YFSETQ. The CDR3 region has the DNA TGCGCCAGCAGCTTGGGGTCAAACACTGGAAACACCATATATTTT. It specifies CASSLGSNTGNTIYF.

The rearrangement uses TRBV7-9 and TRBJ1-2; D perhaps matches TRBD1 (5 bases). The CDR3 is 14 amino acids. Per germline, CDR1 SEHNR and CDR2 FQNEAQ (reference sequence). V lost 5 bases and J 4 bases, leaving 14 bases between the germline ends. The CDR3 sequence: CASSPSGRTYGYTF. DNA for the CDR3: TGTGCCAGCAGCCCCTCAGGGAGGACCTATGGCTACACCTTC.

The V and J genes are TRBV27 and TRBJ2-5, with a possible D match to TRBD2 (6 bases). The V end was cut by 4 bases, the J end by 4 bases, with 22 bases between. Germline CDR1 reads MNHEY; CDR2 reads SMNVEV (reference sequence). CDR3 length equals 17 residues. The CDR3 loop is CASSSPSAGPLGETQYF. The CDR3 DNA follows: TGTGCCAGCAGTTCCCCCTCCGCGGGACCCCTAGGAGAGACCCAGTACTTC.

The chain links TRBV5-1 to TRBJ1-2; D is possibly TRBD1 (5 bases). This CDR3 has 15 residues. The germline CDR1 and CDR2 sequences are SGHRS and YFSETQ. The V and J ends lost 0 bases and 2 bases respectively, with 11 bases between them. The CDR3 is CASSLGGSLNYGYTF. The CDR3 DNA sequence: TGCGCCAGCAGCTTGGGGGGCAGTTTAAACTATGGCTACACCTTC.

The chain carries TRBV5-1 and TRBJ2-2; 11 nucleotides agree with TRBD2. This CDR3 comprises 17 residues. Germline lookup yields CDR1 SGHRS and CDR2 YFSETQ. V gave up 4 bases and J gave up 5 bases; unmatched junction bases: 10. CDR3 DNA: TGCGCCAGCAGCCCGCTAGCGGGGGGCCAGGGTACCGGGGAGCTGTTTTTT. It codes for CASSPLAGGQGTGELFF. The complete variable domain, with remaining parts taken from reference TRBV5-1 and TRBJ2-2, reads KAGVTQTPRYLIKTRGQQVTLSCSPISGHRSVSWYQQTPGQGLQFLFEYFSETQRNKGNFPGRFSGRQFSNSRSEMNVSTLELGDSALYLCASSPLAGGQGTGELFFGEGSRLTVL.

This chain joins TRBV5-1 and TRBJ2-2; 10 nucleotides agree with TRBD2. This CDR3 has 15 residues. Germline CDR1 SGHRS, CDR2 YFSETQ. With V trimmed by 4 bases and J by 5 bases, 5 bases remained unmatched. CDR3 loop: CASSKRGGLTGELFF. In nucleotides, the CDR3 is TGCGCCAGCAGCAAGCGGGGGGGCCTGACCGGGGAGCTGTTTTTT.

The chain employs TRBV29-1 and TRBJ1-1; tentative D call: TRBD1 (6 bases). In germline, CDR1 is SQVTM, CDR2 ANQGSEA. The V end was cut by 5 bases, the J end by 9 bases, with 19 bases between. The CDR3 consists of 13 residues. The CDR3 is CSVRPPGQLQAFF. As DNA, the CDR3 is TGCAGCGTTCGCCCCCCGGGACAACTGCAAGCTTTCTTT.

This sequence joins TRBV7-9 and TRBJ2-5; D is unresolved. The germline V and J ends were trimmed by 4 bases and 5 bases, with 14 bases remaining between them. The CDR3 runs 14 residues. Looked up from germline, CDR1 is SEHNR and CDR2 is FQNEAQ (reference sequence). The CDR3 spells CASSSYRLGETQYF. CDR3 in DNA: TGTGCCAGCAGCTCCTACCGACTTGGGGAGACCCAGTACTTC.

The chain employs TRBV6-6 and TRBJ1-2, with 9 bases identical to TRBD1. J lost 1 base, V lost 7 bases, and 4 bases had no gene match. CDR3 length: 14 residues. From germline, CDR1 is MNHNY and CDR2 SVGAGI (reference sequence). The CDR3: CASTGTGNNYGYTF. The CDR3 coding sequence is TGTGCCAGCACAGGGACAGGGAATAACTATGGCTACACCTTC.

This clone was recorded only once. The V and J genes are TRBV6-5 and TRBJ1-3, with TRBD1 identical over 7 bases. The junction had 4 bases not matched to a gene; V was cut back by 7 bases and J by 4 bases. This CDR3 spans 13 amino acids. From germline, CDR1 is MNHEY and CDR2 SVGAGI. CDR3 sequence: CASIPGQGNTIYF. CDR3 in DNA: TGTGCCAGCATACCGGGACAGGGAAACACCATATATTTT.

The V call is TRBV19, the J call TRBJ1-1, with a weak D call TRBD1 (6 bases). The CDR3 consists of 14 residues. V dropped 10 bases and J dropped 1 base, with 16 bases sitting between them. Germline V gene lookup returns CDR1 LNHDA and CDR2 SQIVND (reference sequence). The CDR3 protein is CATAGGAGNTEAFF. The CDR3 DNA follows: TGTGCCACGGCCGGGGGGGCCGGGAACACTGAAGCTTTCTTT.

The V and J genes are TRBV19 and TRBJ2-5, with D possibly TRBD2 on 6 matching bases. Germline V gene lookup returns CDR1 LNHDA and CDR2 SQIVND (reference sequence). This CDR3 spans 14 amino acids. V dropped 0 bases and J dropped 5 bases, with 10 bases sitting between them. The CDR3 coding sequence is TGTGCCAGTAGTATAGACCCGGGGAGGGAGACCCAGTACTTC. This sequence encodes CASSIDPGRETQYF.

The chain combines TRBV11-2 with TRBJ1-3; 7 bases match TRBD1. This CDR3 region has 15 residues. The V and J ends lost 1 base and 2 bases, in that order; junction bases with no gene match: 2. The germline CDR1 and CDR2 sequences are SGHAT and FQNNGV. Here the CDR3 DNA reads TGTGCCAGCAGCTTAGCAGGGGGGCCTGGAAACACCATATATTTT. Amino acid sequence: CASSLAGGPGNTIYF. The variable domain in full, with the rest retrieved from reference TRBV11-2 and TRBJ1-3, is EAGVAQSPRYKIIEKRQSVAFWCNPISGHATLYWYQQILGQGPKLLIQFQNNGVVDDSQLPKDRFSAERLKGVDSTLKIQPAKLEDSAVYLCASSLAGGPGNTIYFGEGSWLTVV.